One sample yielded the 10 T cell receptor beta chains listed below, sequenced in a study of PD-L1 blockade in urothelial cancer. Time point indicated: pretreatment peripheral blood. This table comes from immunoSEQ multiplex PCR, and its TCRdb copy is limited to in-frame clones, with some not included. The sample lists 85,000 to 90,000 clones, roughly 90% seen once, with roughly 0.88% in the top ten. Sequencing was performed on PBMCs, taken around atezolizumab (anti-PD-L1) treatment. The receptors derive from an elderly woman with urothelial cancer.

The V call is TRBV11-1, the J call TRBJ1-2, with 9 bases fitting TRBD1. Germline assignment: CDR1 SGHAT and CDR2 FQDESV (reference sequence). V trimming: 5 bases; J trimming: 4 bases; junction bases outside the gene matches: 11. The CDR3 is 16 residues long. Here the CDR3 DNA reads TGTGCCAGCAGCCCCCGGCCGGGACAGGGACCCTATGGCTACACCTTC. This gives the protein CASSPRPGQGPYGYTF.

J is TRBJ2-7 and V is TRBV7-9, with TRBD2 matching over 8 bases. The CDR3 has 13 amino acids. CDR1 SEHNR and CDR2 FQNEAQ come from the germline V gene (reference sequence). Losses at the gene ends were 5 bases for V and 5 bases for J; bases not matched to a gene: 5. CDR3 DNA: TGTGCCAGCAGCCAGAGCGGGAGCAACGAGCAGTACTTC. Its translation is CASSQSGSNEQYF.

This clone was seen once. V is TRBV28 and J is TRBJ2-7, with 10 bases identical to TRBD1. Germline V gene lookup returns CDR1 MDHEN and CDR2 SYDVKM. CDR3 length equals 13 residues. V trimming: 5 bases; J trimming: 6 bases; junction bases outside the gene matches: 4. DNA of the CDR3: TGTGCCAGCAGTCGGCGGACAGGGGGCGAGCAGTACTTC. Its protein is CASSRRTGGEQYF.

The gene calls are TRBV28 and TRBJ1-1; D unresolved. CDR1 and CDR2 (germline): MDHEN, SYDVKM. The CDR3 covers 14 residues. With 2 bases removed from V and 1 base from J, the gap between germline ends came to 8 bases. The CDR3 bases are TGTGCCAGCAGTTTACATCCGGGGAACACTGAAGCTTTCTTT. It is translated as CASSLHPGNTEAFF.

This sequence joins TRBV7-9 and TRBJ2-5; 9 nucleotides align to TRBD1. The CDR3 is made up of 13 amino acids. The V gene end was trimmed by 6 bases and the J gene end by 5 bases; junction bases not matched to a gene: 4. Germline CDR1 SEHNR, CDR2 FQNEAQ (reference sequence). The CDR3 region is CASRNRGQETQYF. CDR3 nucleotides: TGTGCCAGCAGAAACAGGGGGCAGGAGACCCAGTACTTC. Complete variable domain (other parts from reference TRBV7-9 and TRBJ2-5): DTGVSQNPRHKITKRGQNVTFRCDPISEHNRLYWYRQTLGQGPEFLTYFQNEAQLEKSRLLSDRFSAERPKGSFSTLEIQRTEQGDSAMYLCASRNRGQETQYFGPGTRLLVL.

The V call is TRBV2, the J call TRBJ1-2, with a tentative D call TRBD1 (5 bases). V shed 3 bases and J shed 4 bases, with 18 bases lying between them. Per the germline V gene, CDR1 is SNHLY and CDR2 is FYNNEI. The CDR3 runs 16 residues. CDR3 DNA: TGTGCCAGCAGTGAGGGTTCTATTGCGGGACTCTATGGCTACACCTTC. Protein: CASSEGSIAGLYGYTF.

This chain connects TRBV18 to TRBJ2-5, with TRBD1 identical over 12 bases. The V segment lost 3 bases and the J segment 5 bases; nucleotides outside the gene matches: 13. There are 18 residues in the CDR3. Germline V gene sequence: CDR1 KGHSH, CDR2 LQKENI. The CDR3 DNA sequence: TGTGCCAGCTCACCGAAGACGGATTGGGACAGGGGGCAGGAGACCCAGTACTTC. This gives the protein CASSPKTDWDRGQETQYF.

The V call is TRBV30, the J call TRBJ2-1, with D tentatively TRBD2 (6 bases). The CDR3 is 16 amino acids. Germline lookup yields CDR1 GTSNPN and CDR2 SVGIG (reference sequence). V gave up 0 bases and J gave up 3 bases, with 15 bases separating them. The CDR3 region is CAWSVGASAYYNEQFF. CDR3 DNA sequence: TGTGCCTGGAGTGTAGGAGCTAGCGCCTACTACAATGAGCAGTTCTTC. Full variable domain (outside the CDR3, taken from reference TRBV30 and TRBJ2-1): SQTIHQWPATLVQPVGSPLSLECTVEGTSNPNLYWYRQAAGRGLQLLFYSVGIGQISSEVPQNLSASRPQDRQFILSSKKLLLSDSGFYLCAWSVGASAYYNEQFFGPGTRLTVL.

This CDR3 reads CASSIRGSGELFF. The CDR3 region has the DNA TGTGCCAGTAGTATTAGAGGTTCCGGGGAGCTGTTTTTT. The chain is built from TRBV19 and TRBJ2-2; D uncertain. Germline values: CDR1 LNHDA, CDR2 SQIVND (reference sequence). CDR3 size: 13 residues. V was pared by 3 bases and J by 6 bases, with 8 bases between.

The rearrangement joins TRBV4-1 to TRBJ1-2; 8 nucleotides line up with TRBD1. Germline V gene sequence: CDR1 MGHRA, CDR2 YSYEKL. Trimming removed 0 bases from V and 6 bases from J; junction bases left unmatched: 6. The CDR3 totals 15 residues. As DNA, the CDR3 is TGCGCCAGCAGCCAAGATGCTGCAGGGGGCGATGGCTACACCTTC. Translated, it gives CASSQDAAGGDGYTF.